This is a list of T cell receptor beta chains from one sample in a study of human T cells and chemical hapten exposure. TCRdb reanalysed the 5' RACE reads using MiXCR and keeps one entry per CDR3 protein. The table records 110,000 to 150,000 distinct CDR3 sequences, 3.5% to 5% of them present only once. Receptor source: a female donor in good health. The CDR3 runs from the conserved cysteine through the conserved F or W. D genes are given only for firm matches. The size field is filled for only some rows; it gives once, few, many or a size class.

CDR3nt: TGCGCCAGCAGCCAACACGGGACAGGCCAAGAGACCCAGTACTTC; CDR3aa: CASSQHGTGQETQYF; j_gene: TRBJ2-5; abundance: many; v_gene: TRBV4-1; d_gene: TRBD1
CDR3nt: TGCGCCAGCAGCTCGCCTGAAATAGGGGAGCTGTTTTTT; CDR3aa: CASSSPEIGELFF; j_gene: TRBJ2-2; abundance: few; v_gene: TRBV5-1; d_gene: NA
CDR3nt: TGCGCCAGCACGATTGGGTACAAGGGGGCAGATACGCAGTATTTT; CDR3aa: CASTIGYKGADTQYF; j_gene: TRBJ2-3; abundance: few; v_gene: TRBV5-1; d_gene: NA
CDR3nt: TGTGCCAGCAGCTATCCTGGACAGGGGTTTGAAGCTTTCTTT; CDR3aa: CASSYPGQGFEAFF; j_gene: TRBJ1-1; abundance: many; v_gene: TRBV7-9; d_gene: TRBD1
CDR3nt: TGCAGCGTTGTGCGCGGGGCCCTCTCCTACAATGAGCAGTTCTTC; CDR3aa: CSVVRGALSYNEQFF; j_gene: TRBJ2-1; abundance: many; v_gene: TRBV29-1; d_gene: NA
CDR3nt: TGTGCCAGCAGCCAAAGACGGACTTCCTACAATGAGCAGTTCTTC; CDR3aa: CASSQRRTSYNEQFF; j_gene: TRBJ2-1; abundance: many; v_gene: TRBV7-2; d_gene: NA
CDR3nt: TGCGCCAGCAGCTTGGCCGGGGGTAGCAATCAGCCCCAGCATTTT; CDR3aa: CASSLAGGSNQPQHF; j_gene: TRBJ1-5; abundance: NA; v_gene: TRBV5-1; d_gene: NA
CDR3nt: TGTGCCAGCAGTTTTACCGGGACTACCAACAATGAGCAGTTCTTC; CDR3aa: CASSFTGTTNNEQFF; j_gene: TRBJ2-1; abundance: many; v_gene: TRBV12-3/TRBV12-4; d_gene: TRBD2
CDR3nt: TGTGCCAGCAGTTTAGGTGGGGGGAAACCTTACAATGAGCAGTTCTTC; CDR3aa: CASSLGGGKPYNEQFF; j_gene: TRBJ2-1; abundance: many; v_gene: TRBV28; d_gene: NA
CDR3nt: TGTGCCAGCAGGTCGGGGAGATTAGATGAGCAGTTCTTC; CDR3aa: CASRSGRLDEQFF; j_gene: TRBJ2-1; abundance: NA; v_gene: TRBV6-1; d_gene: NA
CDR3nt: TGTGCCAGCAATCGGTACACTGAAGCTTTCTTT; CDR3aa: CASNRYTEAFF; j_gene: TRBJ1-1; abundance: few; v_gene: TRBV12-3/TRBV12-4; d_gene: NA
CDR3nt: TGTGCCAGCAGCCCCCCTGGGGGTGTTGGCTACACCTTC; CDR3aa: CASSPPGGVGYTF; j_gene: TRBJ1-2; abundance: NA; v_gene: TRBV11-1; d_gene: NA
CDR3nt: TGTGCCAGCAGAACCGGGACAAGTACCTACGAGCAGTACTTC; CDR3aa: CASRTGTSTYEQYF; j_gene: TRBJ2-7; abundance: many; v_gene: TRBV6-2/TRBV6-3; d_gene: NA
CDR3nt: TGTGCCAGCAGCCCATTTGACAGGACCCCTGGAAACACCATATATTTT; CDR3aa: CASSPFDRTPGNTIYF; j_gene: TRBJ1-3; abundance: few; v_gene: TRBV5-5; d_gene: NA
CDR3nt: TGTGCCAGCAGGCCGACAGGCTCCTCTGGAAACACCATATATTTT; CDR3aa: CASRPTGSSGNTIYF; j_gene: TRBJ1-3; abundance: many; v_gene: TRBV3-1; d_gene: NA
CDR3nt: TGTGCCAGCAGCCAGATTGGGGGTTGGGGCACAGATACGCAGTATTTT; CDR3aa: CASSQIGGWGTDTQYF; j_gene: TRBJ2-3; abundance: few; v_gene: TRBV7-9; d_gene: NA
CDR3nt: TGTGCCAGCAGGGCTAGCGGGGGAGAGACCCAGTACTTC; CDR3aa: CASRASGGETQYF; j_gene: TRBJ2-5; abundance: many; v_gene: TRBV7-2; d_gene: TRBD2
CDR3nt: TGCGCCAGCAGCTTGGAGTCAGGGGGCACAGATACGCAGTATTTT; CDR3aa: CASSLESGGTDTQYF; j_gene: TRBJ2-3; abundance: many; v_gene: TRBV5-1; d_gene: NA
CDR3nt: TGTGCCAGCAGCCCCTTGGGGCCGTGGGACAATGAGCAGTTCTTC; CDR3aa: CASSPLGPWDNEQFF; j_gene: TRBJ2-1; abundance: few; v_gene: TRBV7-9; d_gene: NA
CDR3nt: TGTGCCAGCAGCCAAGAGAGCCCCGCTGAAGCTTTCTTT; CDR3aa: CASSQESPAEAFF; j_gene: TRBJ1-1; abundance: NA; v_gene: TRBV4-2; d_gene: NA
CDR3nt: TGTGCCAGCAGCTTTGAGAAGGGGGCAGGGCAGCCCCAGCATTTT; CDR3aa: CASSFEKGAGQPQHF; j_gene: TRBJ1-5; abundance: many; v_gene: TRBV7-2; d_gene: TRBD1
CDR3nt: TGTGCCAGCAGTTACGACGACGGGGTAGATACGCAGTATTTT; CDR3aa: CASSYDDGVDTQYF; j_gene: TRBJ2-3; abundance: many; v_gene: TRBV6-5; d_gene: NA
CDR3nt: TGTGCCAGCAGCCTCTGGGGCGGTTCCTACGAGCAGTACTTC; CDR3aa: CASSLWGGSYEQYF; j_gene: TRBJ2-7; abundance: many; v_gene: TRBV7-2; d_gene: NA
CDR3nt: TGCAGTGCTAGAGGGGGGTCCTATGGCTACACCTTC; CDR3aa: CSARGGSYGYTF; j_gene: TRBJ1-2; abundance: NA; v_gene: TRBV20-1; d_gene: NA
CDR3nt: TGTGCCAGCAGTTTAACCCGGACAGGAGTAGCCAAAAACATTCAGTACTTC; CDR3aa: CASSLTRTGVAKNIQYF; j_gene: TRBJ2-4; abundance: many; v_gene: TRBV12-3/TRBV12-4; d_gene: TRBD1
CDR3nt: TGTGCCAGCAGCCTACTACAGGGGGCTAGCGCTGGCTACACCTTC; CDR3aa: CASSLLQGASAGYTF; j_gene: TRBJ1-2; abundance: many; v_gene: TRBV7-9; d_gene: TRBD1
CDR3nt: TGCAGCGTTGGAGTACTAGAGCTACGGGAGCAGTACTTC; CDR3aa: CSVGVLELREQYF; j_gene: TRBJ2-7; abundance: many; v_gene: TRBV29-1; d_gene: NA
CDR3nt: TGTGCCAGCCGGCACTGGGTACGGACCATGAACACTGAAGCTTTCTTT; CDR3aa: CASRHWVRTMNTEAFF; j_gene: TRBJ1-1; abundance: many; v_gene: TRBV9; d_gene: NA
CDR3nt: TGTGCCAGCAGCCCCTTCTATAGCAATCAGCCCCAGCATTTT; CDR3aa: CASSPFYSNQPQHF; j_gene: TRBJ1-5; abundance: NA; v_gene: TRBV7-2; d_gene: NA
CDR3nt: TGCGCCAGCTATAGGGACAGCTACACCGGGGAGCTGTTTTTT; CDR3aa: CASYRDSYTGELFF; j_gene: TRBJ2-2; abundance: few; v_gene: TRBV5-1; d_gene: TRBD1
CDR3nt: TGCAGTGCTAGAGATCTGGGGACAGTGAACACTGAAGCTTTCTTT; CDR3aa: CSARDLGTVNTEAFF; j_gene: TRBJ1-1; abundance: many; v_gene: TRBV20-1; d_gene: TRBD1